Below are 4 T cell receptor beta chains sequenced from a single sample in a study of blood T cell repertoires in COVID-19. Here immunoSEQ multiplex PCR was the method, and the copy in TCRdb shows in-frame clones only, minus some. The data contain about 190,000 clones, around 84% of them seen just once; the ten biggest clones take up around 14%. The specimen was peripheral blood. All receptors derive from a man aged 30 to 45 with active or convalescent COVID-19.

This chain connects TRBV14 to TRBJ2-3; 9 nucleotides agree with TRBD1. This CDR3 is built from 17 residues. The V gene end was trimmed by 5 bases and the J gene end by 1 base; junction bases not matched to a gene: 10. Germline lookup yields CDR1 SGHDN and CDR2 FVKESK. CDR3 region: CASSRFRTGDGTDTQYF. The DNA of the CDR3 is TGTGCCAGCAGCAGATTCAGGACAGGGGACGGCACAGATACGCAGTATTTT.

The rearrangement links TRBV19 to TRBJ1-5; 7 nucleotides line up with TRBD1. The junction had 10 bases not matched to a gene; V was cut back by 9 bases and J by 5 bases. The CDR3 contains 14 residues. Germline loops: CDR1 LNHDA, CDR2 SQIVND (reference sequence). The CDR3 DNA is TGTGCCAGCTCCAGGGGGTTAAGAGATCAGCCCCAGCATTTT. Protein product: CASSRGLRDQPQHF. Combining the CDR3 with reference TRBV19 and TRBJ1-5 gives the whole variable domain DGGITQSPKYLFRKEGQNVTLSCEQNLNHDAMYWYRQDPGQGLRLIYYSQIVNDFQKGDIAEGYSVSREKKESFPLTVTSAQKNPTAFYLCASSRGLRDQPQHFGDGTRLSIL.

In the case of this clone: Different DNA sequences within this sample yield the same CDR3. The chain links TRBV2 to TRBJ2-2; TRBD1 aligns across 8 bases. The germline V gene encodes CDR1 SNHLY and CDR2 FYNNEI. J was trimmed by 3 bases and V by 6 bases; bases with no gene match: 6. The CDR3 consists of 15 residues. CDR3 protein: CASRLSTGDTGELFF. As DNA, the CDR3 is TGTGCCAGCAGACTGTCGACAGGGGACACCGGGGAGCTGTTTTTT. Full variable domain (missing parts from reference TRBV2 and TRBJ2-2): EPEVTQTPSHQVTQMGQEVILRCVPISNHLYFYWYRQILGQKVEFLVSFYNNEISEKSEIFDDQFSVERPDGSNFTLKIRSTKLEDSAMYFCASRLSTGDTGELFFGEGSRLTVL.

The rearrangement links TRBV4-1 to TRBJ2-5; 10 nucleotides agree with TRBD2. Germline lookup yields CDR1 MGHRA and CDR2 YSYEKL. CDR3 size: 15 residues. Losses at the gene ends were 6 bases for V and 1 base for J; bases not matched to a gene: 5. The CDR3, as DNA: TGCGCCAGCAGTCGTACTAGCGGGGTCCAAGAGACCCAGTACTTC. Translation: CASSRTSGVQETQYF.